This entry lists 28 T cell receptor beta chains sequenced from one sample in a study of post-analysis software for immune sequencing data. Findings and limits, study-wide: In patients, TRBV5-6, TRBV5-1 and TRBV20-1 belonged to about five TRBV segments found more frequently than in controls.

Antigen specificity for these receptors is unknown. Unique molecular identifiers tagged the TCR beta cDNA libraries. TCRdb ran MiXCR on the PCR reads and lists one entry per CDR3 protein. The sample lists 750,000 to 950,000 distinct CDR3 sequences, roughly 50% occurring once. The sequenced sample was blood. The origin of the receptors is a girl aged 5-17 years with multiple sclerosis.

As for this clonotype: This clone may be a read error of a much larger clone one base away. This rearrangement joins TRBV20-1 to TRBJ2-7; TRBD2 matches 10 bases. Looked up from germline, CDR1 is DFQATT and CDR2 is SNEGSKA (reference sequence). CDR3 length: 13 amino acids. V was pared by 6 bases and J by 2 bases, with 4 bases of the junction left unmatched. DNA for the CDR3: TGCAGTGCCCCTAGCGGGAGTACCTACGAGCAGTACTTC. Encoded protein: CSAPSGSTYEQYF.

This clonotype was counted once. V and J are TRBV29-1 and TRBJ2-1; D not resolved. This CDR3 comprises 14 residues. Trimming removed 4 bases from V and 8 bases from J, with 18 bases in between. The germline CDR1 and CDR2 sequences are SQVTM and ANQGSEA. The chain's CDR3 is CSVGNLLVQHEQFF. The CDR3 bases are TGCAGCGTTGGGAATTTGCTAGTCCAACATGAGCAGTTCTTC.

This rearrangement joins TRBV28 to TRBJ2-1; 16 bases match TRBD2. Germline trimming cut 6 bases from V and 12 bases from J; bases unmatched to any gene: 17. This CDR3 spans 18 amino acids. Germline assignment: CDR1 MDHEN and CDR2 SYDVKM. Here the CDR3 DNA reads TGTGCCAGCAGCCTGGGACTAGCGGGAGGGCACCCCCCTCGGGGGCAGTTCTTC. Its translation: CASSLGLAGGHPPRGQFF.

V usage is TRBV5-1 and J usage is TRBJ2-7; 8 nucleotides align to TRBD2. Germline assignment: CDR1 SGHRS and CDR2 YFSETQ. The CDR3 spans 14 residues. The trim removed 4 bases at V and 0 bases at J, leaving 3 bases unmatched. The CDR3 protein is CASSIGTSSYEQYF. CDR3 coding DNA: TGCGCCAGCAGCATAGGGACTAGCTCCTACGAGCAGTACTTC.

In this sample, this clonotype turned up a few times. The chain has TRBV15 and TRBJ2-1; D uncertain. Germline lookup yields CDR1 LNHNV and CDR2 YYDKDF (reference sequence). This CDR3 has 14 residues. With 2 bases removed from V and 2 bases from J, the gap between germline ends came to 7 bases. The chain's CDR3 is CATSRQGPYNEQFF. Here the CDR3 DNA reads TGTGCCACCAGCAGACAAGGGCCCTACAATGAGCAGTTCTTC.

V and J are TRBV7-9 and TRBJ1-2; TRBD1 matches 8 bases. Germline V CDR1 and CDR2: SEHNR, FQNEAQ (reference sequence). The J segment lost 2 bases and the V segment lost 3 bases, leaving 11 bases of the junction unmatched. The CDR3 consists of 17 residues. This CDR3 is CASSFPDREGSNYGYTF. CDR3 bases: TGTGCCAGCAGCTTCCCGGACAGGGAGGGTAGCAACTATGGCTACACCTTC.

The chain employs TRBV5-1 and TRBJ1-2; no firm D call. This CDR3 comprises 13 residues. Germline assignment: CDR1 SGHRS and CDR2 YFSETQ. Trimming left V 2 bases short and J 3 bases short, with 8 bases between. The CDR3 loop reads CASSLSGYYGYTF. The DNA of the CDR3 is TGCGCCAGCAGCTTATCTGGTTACTATGGCTACACCTTC. Using reference TRBV5-1 and TRBJ1-2 for the parts outside the CDR3, the full variable domain is KAGVTQTPRYLIKTRGQQVTLSCSPISGHRSVSWYQQTPGQGLQFLFEYFSETQRNKGNFPGRFSGRQFSNSRSEMNVSTLELGDSALYLCASSLSGYYGYTFGSGTRLTVV.

The chain joins TRBV5-1 to TRBJ2-1; 7 bases line up with TRBD1. The CDR3 covers 17 residues. Trimming removed 5 bases from V and 0 bases from J; junction bases left unmatched: 11. Germline CDR1 is SGHRS and CDR2 is YFSETQ. CDR3 in DNA: TGCGCCAGCAGACTGACAGGGACCCTAAGCTCCTACAATGAGCAGTTCTTC. Translation: CASRLTGTLSSYNEQFF.

The sample holds a few counts of this clonotype. The J gene is TRBJ2-3, the V gene TRBV29-1; D might be TRBD1 (5 bases). CDR1 is SQVTM and CDR2 is ANQGSEA in the germline V gene. V was trimmed by 5 bases and J by 2 bases, leaving 11 bases between them. The CDR3 is made up of 13 amino acids. CDR3 sequence (DNA): TGCAGCGTTTCGGACACCTCCACAGATACGCAGTATTTT. Translating it yields CSVSDTSTDTQYF.

This clonotype appeared a few times. One end of the junction fails to match germline, which may point to a read error. The chain's CDR3 is CASSLTPSTDTQYF. In nucleotides, the CDR3 is TGTGCCAGCAGTTTAACACCAAGCACAGATACGCAGTATTTT. The chain combines TRBV5-1 with TRBJ2-3; the D is unclear. CDR3 length equals 14 residues. CDR1 and CDR2 from the germline V gene are SGHRS and YFSETQ. The variable domain in full, with the rest retrieved from reference TRBV5-1 and TRBJ2-3, is KAGVTQTPRYLIKTRGQQVTLSCSPISGHRSVSWYQQTPGQGLQFLFEYFSETQRNKGNFPGRFSGRQFSNSRSEMNVSTLELGDSALYLCASSLTPSTDTQYFGPGTRLTVL.

This clonotype was seen only a few times. The chain employs TRBV6-5 and TRBJ1-2; weak D call: TRBD1 (5 bases). The germline CDR1 and CDR2 sequences are MNHEY and SVGAGI. The CDR3 extends over 15 amino acids. V was clipped by 5 bases and J by 0 bases, with 13 bases between them. DNA of the CDR3: TGTGCCAGCAGTGATCCGGGGGGACCTAACTATGGCTACACCTTC. Translating it yields CASSDPGGPNYGYTF.

About this clonotype: A read error may account for a junction end that differs from germline. The chain has TRBV7-7 and TRBJ2-5; tentative D call: TRBD1 (7 bases). CDR3 size: 16 residues. The germline V gene has CDR1 SSHAT and CDR2 FNYEAQ (reference sequence). The CDR3 loop reads CASSPRGSGSTVRQYF. CDR3 DNA: TGTGCTAGCAGCCCCAGGGGGTCCGGGAGTACAGTCAGGCAGTACTTC.

The rearrangement uses TRBV29-1 and TRBJ1-1; D not resolved. CDR3 size: 12 residues. Germline-derived CDR1 and CDR2 are SQVTM and ANQGSEA. Trimming cost V 4 bases and J 2 bases, with 8 bases left between them. Written as DNA, the CDR3 is TGCAGCGTTGTCCGGGTCAACACTGAAGCTTTCTTT. Residues: CSVVRVNTEAFF.

This clonotype came up a few times. This rearrangement joins TRBV29-1 to TRBJ2-7, with 9 bases identical to TRBD1. The CDR3 spans 14 residues. The junction had 7 bases not matched to a gene; V was cut back by 5 bases and J by 2 bases. The germline V gene encodes CDR1 SQVTM and CDR2 ANQGSEA. The CDR3, as DNA: TGCAGCGTTTCAACAGGGGGCATCCCCTACGAGCAGTACTTC. It codes for CSVSTGGIPYEQYF.

The J gene is TRBJ2-1, the V gene TRBV5-6, with D possibly TRBD2 on 5 matching bases. Trimming took off 4 bases at V and 10 bases at J, with 15 bases between the two ends. CDR1 and CDR2 from the germline V gene are SGHDT and YYEEEE. The CDR3 covers 13 residues. The DNA of the CDR3 is TGTGCCAGCAGCCCAACAAGCGACTACGAGCAGTTCTTC. Protein sequence: CASSPTSDYEQFF.

Only a few counts were recorded for this clonotype. J is TRBJ2-7 and V is TRBV20-1; TRBD2 matches 12 bases. The CDR3 contains 13 residues. Germline V gives CDR1 DFQATT, CDR2 SNEGSKA (reference sequence). V was pared by 7 bases and J by 5 bases, with 6 bases of the junction left unmatched. The chain's CDR3 is CSVNGLAGNEQYF. The CDR3 nucleotides are TGCAGTGTTAACGGACTAGCGGGAAACGAGCAGTACTTC.

The V gene is TRBV27, the J gene TRBJ2-1, with TRBD2 matching over 8 bases. Germline CDR1 reads MNHEY; CDR2 reads SMNVEV (reference sequence). The CDR3 contains 17 residues. Trimming at V came to 4 bases and at J to 12 bases, leaving 20 bases not matched to a gene. CDR3: CASSSSANLAVRGGQFF. In DNA form, the CDR3 reads TGTGCCAGCAGTTCGAGCGCTAATCTAGCGGTCCGGGGGGGGCAGTTCTTC.

The chain joins TRBV5-1 to TRBJ2-7, with 10 bases fitting TRBD1. The CDR3 totals 14 residues. Trimming removed 5 bases from V and 3 bases from J; junction bases left unmatched: 5. In germline, CDR1 is SGHRS, CDR2 YFSETQ. CDR3 sequence (DNA): TGCGCCAGCAGATGGGACAGGGGACGCTACGAGCAGTACTTC. Encoded protein: CASRWDRGRYEQYF. The whole variable domain, filled in from reference TRBV5-1 and TRBJ2-7, reads KAGVTQTPRYLIKTRGQQVTLSCSPISGHRSVSWYQQTPGQGLQFLFEYFSETQRNKGNFPGRFSGRQFSNSRSEMNVSTLELGDSALYLCASRWDRGRYEQYFGPGTRLTVT.

The chain links TRBV15 to TRBJ2-1; D unclear. Germline lookup yields CDR1 LNHNV and CDR2 YYDKDF (reference sequence). V lost 0 bases, J lost 8 bases, and 8 bases lay in between. The CDR3 has 13 amino acids. The DNA of the CDR3 is TGTGCCACCAGCAGAGAAGGGTGGGATGAGCAGTTCTTC. The encoded protein is CATSREGWDEQFF.

This clonotype was observed a handful of times. The DNA is left out, because the CDR3 cannot be placed on it with certainty; the CDR3 is given as TCRdb lists it. The CDR3 loop is CASSFRARGLTEAFF. The chain employs TRBV5-4 and TRBJ1-1; the table names TRBD1, a call not compared with the DNA. The CDR3 has 15 amino acids, counting both end residues. Germline V gene lookup returns CDR1 SGHNT and CDR2 YYREEE (reference sequence).

This clonotype was detected a few times. The CDR3 is CSARDPRRAGGPSRYNEQFF. The CDR3 nucleotides are TGCAGTGCTAGAGATCCCCGGCGGGCGGGGGGCCCCAGTAGGTACAATGAGCAGTTCTTC. This chain uses TRBV20-1 with TRBJ2-1, with 8 bases aligning to TRBD2. The germline gives CDR1 DFQATT, CDR2 SNEGSKA (reference sequence). CDR3 length: 20 amino acids. J gave up 4 bases and V 0 bases, and 20 bases lay outside the gene matches.

This chain links TRBV5-6 with TRBJ2-4; TRBD2 matches 11 bases. Germline CDR1 and CDR2: SGHDT and YYEEEE. The CDR3 has 15 amino acids. V shed 4 bases and J 13 bases; nucleotides not matched to a gene: 13. CDR3 DNA sequence: TGTGCCAGCAGCGCCACTAGCGGGGGTAGATCAGAGCAGTACTTC. As protein: CASSATSGGRSEQYF. The full variable domain, rest sourced from reference TRBV5-6 and TRBJ2-4, is DAGVTQSPTHLIKTRGQQVTLRCSPKSGHDTVSWYQQALGQGPQFIFQYYEEEERQRGNFPDRFSGHQFPNYSSELNVNALLLGDSALYLCASSATSGGRSEQYFGAGTRLSVL.

The chain couples TRBV21-1 to TRBJ2-5; the D segment call TRBD1 is taken from the table without a DNA check. TRBV21-1 is a known pseudogene. CDR3 length: 14 residues. The CDR3 protein is CANHGQGLRETQYF. CDR3 DNA sequence: TGTGCCAACCACGGACAGGGTCTACGAGAGACCCAGTACTTC.

The rearrangement links TRBV7-3 to TRBJ2-3, with a tentative D call TRBD2 (6 bases). The CDR3 totals 12 residues. Germline V lookup: CDR1 SGHTA, CDR2 FQGTGA. V was clipped by 5 bases and J by 9 bases, with 12 bases between them. Here the CDR3 reads CASSPPGRTQYF. For the CDR3, the DNA is TGTGCCAGCAGCCCTCCAGGGAGGACGCAGTATTTT.

This clonotype is a singleton in its sample. J is TRBJ1-5 and V is TRBV6-1; D ambiguous. The CDR3 spans 16 residues. CDR1 is MNHNS, CDR2 SASEGT, per germline. The V end lost 7 bases, the J end lost 0 bases, and 16 bases lay between the germline ends. The CDR3 loop reads CASMNRASFSNQPQHF. For the CDR3, the DNA is TGTGCCAGCATGAACCGGGCTTCTTTTAGCAATCAGCCCCAGCATTTT.

The chain employs TRBV5-1 and TRBJ2-1, with 14 bases aligning to TRBD2. The V gene's germline CDR1 is SGHRS and CDR2 YFSETQ. CDR3 length equals 14 residues. Losses at the gene ends were 5 bases for V and 8 bases for J; bases not matched to a gene: 3. CDR3 region: CASRGLAGAYEQFF. In nucleotides, the CDR3 is TGCGCCAGCAGGGGACTAGCGGGAGCCTATGAGCAGTTCTTC.

This clonotype was seen a few times. The V call is TRBV20-1, the J call TRBJ2-7; 8 nucleotides line up with TRBD2. Germline CDR1 DFQATT, CDR2 SNEGSKA (reference sequence). This CDR3 has 13 residues. Germline trimming cut 6 bases from V and 3 bases from J; bases unmatched to any gene: 7. This CDR3 reads CSADRGGVYEQYF. In nucleotides, the CDR3 is TGCAGTGCGGATCGGGGGGGCGTCTACGAGCAGTACTTC.

The chain carries TRBV15 and TRBJ2-3; D not certain. The CDR3 runs to 15 residues. The germline V and J ends were trimmed by 0 bases and 4 bases, with 11 bases remaining between them. Per the germline V gene, CDR1 is LNHNV and CDR2 is YYDKDF (reference sequence). The CDR3 reads CATSRDPSFADTQYF. As DNA, the CDR3 is TGTGCCACCAGCAGAGACCCTAGTTTCGCAGATACGCAGTATTTT.